Listed here are 28 T cell receptor beta chains from one sample, sequenced in a study of blood T cell repertoires in COVID-19. Clones were read by immunoSEQ multiplex PCR, and TCRdb kept only the in-frame ones, dropping some. The table includes just under 50,000 clones, roughly 82% detected once. Specimen: peripheral blood. These receptors came from a human donor in a cohort sampled during active COVID-19.

V gene TRBV6-5 combines with J gene TRBJ1-6, with D uncertain. The CDR3 is made up of 12 amino acids. The V end was cut by 8 bases, the J end by 7 bases, with 9 bases between. Germline-derived CDR1 and CDR2 are MNHEY and SVGAGI. For the CDR3, the DNA is TGTGCCAGCCGCCGGGGAAATTCACCCCTCCACTTT. Protein: CASRRGNSPLHF.

CDR3 residues: CASSLLGLSNTEAFF. The CDR3 DNA reads as TGTGCCAGCAGCTTATTGGGACTGTCGAACACTGAAGCTTTCTTT. The J gene is TRBJ1-1, the V gene TRBV11-2, with D maybe TRBD1 (5 bases). CDR3 length: 15 amino acids. Germline V gene data show CDR1 as SGHAT and CDR2 as FQNNGV. V lost 2 bases, J lost 1 base, and 11 bases lay in between.

This chain joins TRBV15 and TRBJ2-7, with D possibly TRBD1 on 6 matching bases. The CDR3 consists of 14 residues. From germline, CDR1 is LNHNV and CDR2 YYDKDF (reference sequence). V lost 1 base to trimming and J lost 2 bases, with 9 bases between them. Here the CDR3 DNA reads TGTGCCACCAGCAGAGTGCAGGGGCCCTACGAGCAGTACTTC. This encodes CATSRVQGPYEQYF.

The genes are TRBV6-1 and TRBJ2-7; weak D call: TRBD2 (5 bases). Looked up from germline, CDR1 is MNHNS and CDR2 is SASEGT. Trimming shortened V by 1 base and J by 7 bases, and 5 bases separated the two germline ends. The CDR3 totals 11 residues. The CDR3 spells CASSEVAEQYF. The CDR3 DNA sequence: TGTGCCAGCAGTGAAGTAGCGGAGCAGTACTTC.

J is TRBJ2-1 and V is TRBV5-1, with 9 positions matching TRBD2. The trim removed 0 bases at V and 3 bases at J, leaving 4 bases unmatched. Germline-derived CDR1 and CDR2 are SGHRS and YFSETQ. The CDR3 runs to 16 residues. Here the CDR3 DNA reads TGCGCCAGCAGCTTGGTTAGCGGGAGTTTCTACAATGAGCAGTTCTTC. Protein sequence: CASSLVSGSFYNEQFF.

The chain links TRBV2 to TRBJ2-1, with TRBD2 matching over 7 bases. CDR3 length: 14 residues. V trimming: 4 bases; J trimming: 9 bases; junction bases outside the gene matches: 9. Germline V gives CDR1 SNHLY, CDR2 FYNNEI. The DNA of the CDR3 is TGTGCCAGCAGTGTTCGCGGGAGCGACGGTGAGCAGTTCTTC. Its protein product is CASSVRGSDGEQFF.

This chain connects TRBV30 to TRBJ1-6; D is uncertain. The CDR3 covers 14 residues. V dropped 4 bases and J dropped 8 bases, with 15 bases sitting between them. The V gene's germline CDR1 is GTSNPN and CDR2 SVGIG (reference sequence). The CDR3 DNA reads as TGTGCCTGGAAGAAAGGGCAGCGGGATTCACCCCTCCACTTT. Translation: CAWKKGQRDSPLHF.

The V call is TRBV10-3, the J call TRBJ2-5, with 7 bases fitting TRBD1. J gave up 5 bases and V 6 bases, and 12 bases lay outside the gene matches. Germline lookup yields CDR1 ENHRY and CDR2 SYGVKD. The CDR3 extends over 15 amino acids. CDR3 bases: TGTGCCATCAGCGCAAGAGGGGGCGCCGGGGAGACCCAGTACTTC. It encodes CAISARGGAGETQYF.

The chain uses TRBV7-9 and TRBJ2-3, with 8 nucleotides matching TRBD2. Germline CDR1 is SEHNR and CDR2 is FQNEAQ (reference sequence). V was clipped by 1 base and J by 0 bases; unmatched bases: 3. The CDR3 is made up of 16 amino acids. The CDR3 sequence: CASSLVSSGSTDTQYF. DNA for the CDR3: TGTGCCAGCAGCTTAGTGTCTAGCGGGAGCACAGATACGCAGTATTTT.

The chain carries TRBV3-1 (or the pseudogene TRBV3-2) and TRBJ1-6; D uncertain. Trimming took 2 bases from V and 0 from J, leaving 11 bases between them. This CDR3 comprises 17 residues. Germline lookup yields CDR1 LGHDT and CDR2 YNNKEL (reference sequence). The CDR3 protein is CASSQNTAASYNSPLHF. Written as DNA, the CDR3 is TGTGCCAGCAGCCAAAATACAGCCGCCTCCTATAATTCACCCCTCCACTTT.

The chain carries TRBV5-1 and TRBJ2-5; perhaps TRBD2 as D (5 bases). This CDR3 region has 16 residues. Per germline, CDR1 SGHRS and CDR2 YFSETQ. V was cut by 0 bases and J by 4 bases, with 16 bases left in between. For the CDR3, the DNA is TGCGCCAGCAGCTTGGCGGGATCTTCGGTCGGAGAGACCCAGTACTTC. Protein sequence: CASSLAGSSVGETQYF.

The genes are TRBV6-5 and TRBJ1-4, with D perhaps matching TRBD1 (5 bases). The CDR3 consists of 12 residues. The V end was cut by 6 bases, the J end by 7 bases, with 9 bases between. Germline V lookup: CDR1 MNHEY, CDR2 SVGAGI. The CDR3 DNA follows: TGTGCCAGCAGGGGGGGGAGTGAAAAACTGTTTTTT. This codes for CASRGGSEKLFF.

The chain carries TRBV2 and TRBJ2-6; 9 nucleotides match TRBD1. Trimming cost V 4 bases and J 4 bases; bases outside gene matches: 5. Looked up from germline, CDR1 is SNHLY and CDR2 is FYNNEI. The CDR3 contains 16 residues. This CDR3 is CASSATGGAGANVLTF. The CDR3 region has the DNA TGTGCCAGCAGTGCCACAGGGGGCGCGGGGGCCAACGTCCTGACTTTC.

The J gene is TRBJ2-5, the V gene TRBV6-1, with 8 nucleotides matching TRBD2. The germline V gene has CDR1 MNHNS and CDR2 SASEGT. This CDR3 has 15 amino acids. V shed 2 bases and J 6 bases; nucleotides not matched to a gene: 8. The CDR3 DNA follows: TGTGCCAGCAGTGAAACGGGACTAGGTCTAAAGACCCAGTACTTC. Amino acids: CASSETGLGLKTQYF.

The chain employs TRBV5-4 and TRBJ1-1; TRBD1 aligns across 7 bases. V was clipped by 2 bases and J by 0 bases; unmatched bases: 4. CDR3 length: 15 amino acids. CDR1 is SGHNT and CDR2 is YYREEE in the germline V gene (reference sequence). CDR3 DNA sequence: TGTGCCAGCAGCTTATATGGGACAGTGAACACTGAAGCTTTCTTT. Translating it yields CASSLYGTVNTEAFF.

V gene TRBV3-1 (or the pseudogene TRBV3-2) combines with J gene TRBJ2-5, with 9 bases identical to TRBD2. Looked up from germline, CDR1 is LGHDT and CDR2 is YNNKEL (reference sequence). The CDR3 extends over 16 amino acids. V dropped 0 bases and J dropped 4; count of bases not matched to a gene: 6. Here the CDR3 reads CASSQDWASGAETQYF. In DNA form, the CDR3 reads TGTGCCAGCAGCCAAGATTGGGCTAGCGGGGCAGAGACCCAGTACTTC.

The J gene is TRBJ2-5, the V gene TRBV7-2; D perhaps matches TRBD2 (6 bases). In germline, CDR1 is SGHTA, CDR2 FQGNSA. CDR3 length: 13 residues. V lost 8 bases and J 1 base, leaving 11 bases between the germline ends. CDR3 amino acids: CASGRDFQETQYF. The CDR3 DNA follows: TGTGCCAGCGGCCGGGACTTCCAAGAGACCCAGTACTTC.

The chain recombines TRBV24-1 with TRBJ2-3, with TRBD1 identical over 9 bases. The germline CDR1 and CDR2 sequences are KGHDR and SFDVKD. The CDR3 is 16 amino acids. J lost 3 bases, V lost 4 bases, and 7 bases had no gene match. The CDR3 region has the DNA TGTGCCACCAGTGAACCCCCGGGACAGGGAACAGATACGCAGTATTTT. The encoded protein is CATSEPPGQGTDTQYF.

This chain connects TRBV6-6 to TRBJ1-3, with unresolved D. CDR1 and CDR2 from the germline V gene are MNHNY and SVGAGI (reference sequence). The CDR3 has 12 amino acids. V gave up 2 bases and J gave up 4 bases, with 3 bases separating them. Here the CDR3 DNA reads TGTGCCAGCAGTTACGAGGGAAACACCATATATTTT. Encoded protein: CASSYEGNTIYF.

The genes are TRBV11-1 and TRBJ2-1; 9 bases agree with TRBD2. This CDR3 comprises 15 residues. The germline V gene encodes CDR1 SGHAT and CDR2 FQDESV (reference sequence). Trimming cost V 2 bases and J 3 bases; bases outside gene matches: 2. CDR3 amino acids: CASSLTSGYYNEQFF. The CDR3 nucleotides read TGTGCCAGCAGCTTAACTAGCGGGTACTACAATGAGCAGTTCTTC.

Remarks on this clone: A junction end diverges from the germline sequence, so it may reflect a read error. The V and J genes are TRBV4-3 and TRBJ2-7; 12 bases map to TRBD1. The CDR3 spans 15 residues. Germline lookup yields CDR1 LGHNA and CDR2 YSLEER. The CDR3 bases are TGCGCCAGCAGCCAAAATCCGGGACAGGGGGCTTTATTGCACTTC. This translates into CASSQNPGQGALLHF.

This rearrangement joins TRBV10-3 to TRBJ2-5; 10 nucleotides align to TRBD1. The CDR3 loop spans 17 amino acids. Looked up from germline, CDR1 is ENHRY and CDR2 is SYGVKD. Trimming removed 4 bases from V and 2 bases from J; junction bases left unmatched: 10. The CDR3 DNA reads as TGTGCCATCAGTGGGGGTCGGAGGACAGGGGGACAAGAGACCCAGTACTTC. Encoded protein: CAISGGRRTGGQETQYF.

This clone was observed once. CDR3 in DNA: TGTGCCAGTAGTATCTTGATAGCGGGAATGGGCGAGACCCAGTACTTC. It encodes CASSILIAGMGETQYF. The chain is built from TRBV19 and TRBJ2-5, with TRBD2 identical over 8 bases. After removal of 3 bases from V and 5 bases from J, the junction contained 11 bases not matched to a gene. Germline V gives CDR1 LNHDA, CDR2 SQIVND (reference sequence). The CDR3 extends over 16 amino acids.

The chain couples TRBV4-1 to TRBJ2-7; 8 nucleotides align to TRBD1. V shed 0 bases, J shed 6 bases, and the junction held 10 bases outside the gene matches. CDR1 and CDR2 (germline): MGHRA, YSYEKL. CDR3 length equals 16 residues. The CDR3 loop reads CASSQESRGRSGEQYF. The CDR3 DNA reads TGCGCCAGCAGCCAAGAATCCAGGGGGCGATCTGGCGAGCAGTACTTC.

V usage is TRBV30 and J usage is TRBJ1-1, with D possibly matching TRBD1 (5 bases). The CDR3 is 14 residues long. V was cut by 0 bases and J by 5 bases, with 13 bases left in between. Germline CDR1 and CDR2: GTSNPN and SVGIG (reference sequence). CDR3 sequence: CAWSVIPGRTEAFF. The CDR3 nucleotides read TGTGCCTGGAGTGTAATACCAGGGCGAACTGAAGCTTTCTTT.

The gene calls are TRBV5-1 and TRBJ2-1, with 8 bases lining up with TRBD1. From germline, CDR1 is SGHRS and CDR2 YFSETQ. The CDR3 runs to 15 residues. V was pared by 7 bases and J by 5 bases, with 11 bases of the junction left unmatched. The CDR3 nucleotides read TGCGCCAGCGCCGGGACAGGAGACCCTCACAATGAGCAGTTCTTC. Translated, it gives CASAGTGDPHNEQFF.

The V gene is TRBV7-9, the J gene TRBJ1-1, with TRBD1 matching 7 bases. In germline, CDR1 is SEHNR, CDR2 FQNEAQ (reference sequence). This CDR3 is 13 amino acids long. V trimming: 2 bases; J trimming: 7 bases; junction bases outside the gene matches: 4. CDR3 DNA: TGTGCCAGCAGCTTATACAGGGGTTATGAAGCTTTCTTT. Amino acid sequence: CASSLYRGYEAFF.

The chain couples TRBV12-3 or TRBV12-4 to TRBJ2-1, with a possible D match to TRBD1 (6 bases). Trimming pared 6 bases from V and 10 bases from J, leaving 13 bases between. CDR3 length: 12 residues. The CDR3 DNA follows: TGTGCCAGCAGAACCGGGACACGCGAGCAGTTCTTC. It encodes CASRTGTREQFF.